Presented here are 6 T cell receptor beta chains from one specimen sequenced in a study of tumor-infiltrating lymphocytes in oesophageal squamous cell carcinoma. TCRdb analysed the PCR reads with MiXCR anew, one entry per CDR3 protein. Of fewer than 20,000 distinct CDR3 sequences listed, around 43% are singletons. The source material was normal esophageal tissue next to the tumor. The receptors derive from a male donor with esophageal squamous cell carcinoma.

CDR3 in amino acids: CASRPTRDRYYEQYF. The CDR3 nucleotides read TGTGCCAGCAGACCTACTAGGGACAGGTACTACGAGCAGTACTTC. The rearrangement links TRBV27 to TRBJ2-7; TRBD1 matches 8 bases. V gave up 6 bases and J gave up 3 bases; unmatched junction bases: 10. The germline CDR1 and CDR2 sequences are MNHEY and SMNVEV (reference sequence). This CDR3 is 15 amino acids long.

This clonotype was counted at least ten times. CDR3 bases: TGTGCCAGCAGCTTAACTGCCGGTAATGAGCAGTTCTTC. It is translated as CASSLTAGNEQFF. The chain joins TRBV7-3 to TRBJ2-1; D uncertain. The germline V and J ends were trimmed by 0 bases and 7 bases, with 7 bases remaining between them. This CDR3 has 13 amino acids. Germline lookup yields CDR1 SGHTA and CDR2 FQGTGA.

This clonotype was counted a single time. This chain joins TRBV6-5 and TRBJ1-4, with D possibly matching TRBD1 (5 bases). This CDR3 spans 14 amino acids. Per germline, CDR1 MNHEY and CDR2 SVGAGI. Here the CDR3 reads CASHRGLKGEKLFF. The DNA for the CDR3 is TGTGCGTCACACCGGGGCCTCAAGGGGGAAAAACTGTTTTTT.

The chain has TRBV7-4 and TRBJ2-4; 10 nucleotides match TRBD1. TRBJ2-7 matches the DNA end more closely, so the J call is doubtful. The germline V gene has CDR1 SGHVT and CDR2 SQSDAQ. This CDR3 spans 15 amino acids. Here the CDR3 DNA reads TGTGCCAGCAGCCCTGGACAGGGGGTCGTCTACGAGCAGTACTTC. It codes for CASSPGQGVVYEQYF.

This clonotype has at least ten counts. The chain couples TRBV11-2 to TRBJ2-5, with 8 bases lining up with TRBD2. Germline trimming cut 3 bases from V and 5 bases from J; bases unmatched to any gene: 11. The V gene's germline CDR1 is SGHAT and CDR2 FQNNGV. The CDR3 spans 16 residues. The CDR3 here is CASSFGGGDGIETQYF. Here the CDR3 DNA reads TGTGCCAGCAGCTTCGGGGGGGGTGATGGGATCGAGACCCAGTACTTC.

DNA of the CDR3: TGTGCTAGCCGAGAGAGGGGGCAAGAGACCCAGTACTTC. Translating gives CASRERGQETQYF. The rearrangement joins TRBV12-5 to TRBJ2-5; tentatively, D is TRBD1 (6 bases). CDR3 size: 13 residues. The germline V gene encodes CDR1 LGHNT and CDR2 FRNRAP. V gave up 9 bases and J gave up 2 bases, with 13 bases separating them.